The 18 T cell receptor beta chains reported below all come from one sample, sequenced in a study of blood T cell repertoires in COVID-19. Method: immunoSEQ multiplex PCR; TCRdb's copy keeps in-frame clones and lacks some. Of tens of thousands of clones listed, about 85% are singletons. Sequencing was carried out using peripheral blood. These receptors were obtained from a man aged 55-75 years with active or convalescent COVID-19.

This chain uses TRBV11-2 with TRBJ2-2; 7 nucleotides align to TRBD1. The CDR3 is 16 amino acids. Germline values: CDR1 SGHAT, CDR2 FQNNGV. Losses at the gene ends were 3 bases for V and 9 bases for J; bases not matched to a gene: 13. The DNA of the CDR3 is TGTGCCAGCAGCTTTTCCGGGACAGTGGGGATTAGGGAGCTGTTTTTT. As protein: CASSFSGTVGIRELFF.

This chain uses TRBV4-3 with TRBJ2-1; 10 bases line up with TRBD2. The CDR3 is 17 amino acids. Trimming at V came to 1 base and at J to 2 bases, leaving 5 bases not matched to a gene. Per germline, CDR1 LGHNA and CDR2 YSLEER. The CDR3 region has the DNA TGCGCCAGCAGCCAAGCCACCGGGACTAGCGCCTACAATGAGCAGTTCTTC. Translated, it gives CASSQATGTSAYNEQFF.

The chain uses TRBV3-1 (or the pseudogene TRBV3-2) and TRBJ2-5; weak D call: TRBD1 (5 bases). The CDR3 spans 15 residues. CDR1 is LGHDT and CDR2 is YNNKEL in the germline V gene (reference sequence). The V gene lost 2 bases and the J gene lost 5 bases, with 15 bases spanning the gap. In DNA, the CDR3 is TGTGCCAGCAGCCAAAGGGGTGAGTCAGCTGAGACCCAGTACTTC. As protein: CASSQRGESAETQYF.

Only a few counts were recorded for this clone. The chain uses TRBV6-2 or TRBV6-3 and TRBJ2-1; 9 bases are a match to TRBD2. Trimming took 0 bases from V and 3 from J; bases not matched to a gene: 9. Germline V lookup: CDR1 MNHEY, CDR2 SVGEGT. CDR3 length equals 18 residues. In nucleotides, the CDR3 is TGTGCCAGCAGTTACTCGAAATTGAGCGGGAGGTTCTACAATGAGCAGTTCTTC. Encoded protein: CASSYSKLSGRFYNEQFF.

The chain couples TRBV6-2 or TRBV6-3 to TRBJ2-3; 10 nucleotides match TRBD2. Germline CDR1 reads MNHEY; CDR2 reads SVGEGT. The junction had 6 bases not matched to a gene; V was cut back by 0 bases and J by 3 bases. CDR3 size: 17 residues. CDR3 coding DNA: TGTGCCAGCAGTTACTCGGTTTCTAGCGGGGGTACAGATACGCAGTATTTT. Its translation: CASSYSVSSGGTDTQYF.

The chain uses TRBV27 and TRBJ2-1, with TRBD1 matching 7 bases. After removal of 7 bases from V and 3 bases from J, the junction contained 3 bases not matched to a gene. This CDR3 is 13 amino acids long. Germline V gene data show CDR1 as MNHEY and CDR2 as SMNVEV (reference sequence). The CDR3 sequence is CASNTGDYNEQFF. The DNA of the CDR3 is TGTGCCAGCAACACAGGGGACTACAATGAGCAGTTCTTC.

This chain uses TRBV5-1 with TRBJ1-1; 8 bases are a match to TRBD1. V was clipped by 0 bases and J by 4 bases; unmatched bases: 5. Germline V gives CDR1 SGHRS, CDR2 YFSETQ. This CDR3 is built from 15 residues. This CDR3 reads CASSLASGQGTEAFF. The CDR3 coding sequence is TGCGCCAGCAGCTTGGCATCTGGACAGGGCACTGAAGCTTTCTTT. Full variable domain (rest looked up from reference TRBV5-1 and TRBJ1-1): KAGVTQTPRYLIKTRGQQVTLSCSPISGHRSVSWYQQTPGQGLQFLFEYFSETQRNKGNFPGRFSGRQFSNSRSEMNVSTLELGDSALYLCASSLASGQGTEAFFGQGTRLTVV.

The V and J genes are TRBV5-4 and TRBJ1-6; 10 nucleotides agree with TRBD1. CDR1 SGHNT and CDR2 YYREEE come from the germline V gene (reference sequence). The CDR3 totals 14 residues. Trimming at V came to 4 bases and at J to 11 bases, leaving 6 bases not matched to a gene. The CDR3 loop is CASSEGQGMAPLHF. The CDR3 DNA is TGTGCCAGCAGCGAGGGACAGGGGATGGCACCCCTCCACTTT.

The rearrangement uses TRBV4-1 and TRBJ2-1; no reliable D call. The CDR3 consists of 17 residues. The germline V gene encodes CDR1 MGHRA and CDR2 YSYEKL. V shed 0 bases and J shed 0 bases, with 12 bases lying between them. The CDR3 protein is CASSQDRTSVSYNEQFF. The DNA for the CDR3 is TGCGCCAGCAGCCAAGATCGTACAAGCGTCTCCTACAATGAGCAGTTCTTC.

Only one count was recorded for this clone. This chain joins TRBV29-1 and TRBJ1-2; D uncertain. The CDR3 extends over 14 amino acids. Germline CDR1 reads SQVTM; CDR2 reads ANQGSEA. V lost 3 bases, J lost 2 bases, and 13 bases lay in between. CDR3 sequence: CSVDPGGLNYGYTF. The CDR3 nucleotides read TGCAGCGTTGACCCCGGAGGGCTCAACTATGGCTACACCTTC.

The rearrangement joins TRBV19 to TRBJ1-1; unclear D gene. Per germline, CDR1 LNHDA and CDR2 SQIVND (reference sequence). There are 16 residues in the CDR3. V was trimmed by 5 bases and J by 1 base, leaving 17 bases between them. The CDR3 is CASSVYPGVGNTEAFF. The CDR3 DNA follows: TGTGCCAGTAGTGTCTACCCGGGAGTGGGGAACACTGAAGCTTTCTTT.

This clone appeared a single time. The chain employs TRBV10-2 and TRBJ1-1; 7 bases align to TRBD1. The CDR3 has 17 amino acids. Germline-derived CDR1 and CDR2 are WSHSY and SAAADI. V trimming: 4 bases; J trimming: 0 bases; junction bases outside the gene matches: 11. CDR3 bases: TGCGCCAGCAGTGGGACAGGACTACAATTAATGAACACTGAAGCTTTCTTT. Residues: CASSGTGLQLMNTEAFF.

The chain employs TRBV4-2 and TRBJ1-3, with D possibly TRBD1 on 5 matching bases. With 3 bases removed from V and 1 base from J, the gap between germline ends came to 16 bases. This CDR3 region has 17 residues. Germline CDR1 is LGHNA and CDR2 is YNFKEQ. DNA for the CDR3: TGTGCCAGCAGCCAGGAGGGGACCGTACTTTCTGGAAACACCATATATTTT. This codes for CASSQEGTVLSGNTIYF.

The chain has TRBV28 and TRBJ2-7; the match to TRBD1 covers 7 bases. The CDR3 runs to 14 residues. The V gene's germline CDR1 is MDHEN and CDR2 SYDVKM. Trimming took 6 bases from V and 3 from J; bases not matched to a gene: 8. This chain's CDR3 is CASRPRGSLYEQYV. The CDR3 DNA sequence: TGTGCCAGCAGACCCAGGGGGAGCCTCTACGAGCAGTACGTC.

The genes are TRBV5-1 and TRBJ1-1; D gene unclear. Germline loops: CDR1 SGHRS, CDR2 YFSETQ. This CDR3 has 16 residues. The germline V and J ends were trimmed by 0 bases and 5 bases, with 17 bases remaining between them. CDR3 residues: CASSLAPRAGGTEAFF. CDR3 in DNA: TGCGCCAGCAGCTTGGCGCCAAGAGCAGGAGGGACTGAAGCTTTCTTT.

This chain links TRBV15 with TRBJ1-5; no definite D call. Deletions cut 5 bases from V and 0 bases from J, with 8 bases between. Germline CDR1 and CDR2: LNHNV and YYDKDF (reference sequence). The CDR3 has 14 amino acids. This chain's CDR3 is CATSWSLSNQPQHF. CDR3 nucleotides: TGTGCCACCAGCTGGAGCCTTAGCAATCAGCCCCAGCATTTT. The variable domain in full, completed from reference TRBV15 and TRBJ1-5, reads DAMVIQNPRYQVTQFGKPVTLSCSQTLNHNVMYWYQQKSSQAPKLLFHYYDKDFNNEADTPDNFQSRRPNTSFCFLDIRSPGLGDTAMYLCATSWSLSNQPQHFGDGTRLSIL.

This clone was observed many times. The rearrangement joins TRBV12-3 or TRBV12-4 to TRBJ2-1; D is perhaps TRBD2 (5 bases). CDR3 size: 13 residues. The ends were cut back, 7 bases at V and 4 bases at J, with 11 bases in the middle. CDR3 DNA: TGTGCCAGCACGAGGGTCACATACAATGAGCAGTTCTTC. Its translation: CASTRVTYNEQFF.

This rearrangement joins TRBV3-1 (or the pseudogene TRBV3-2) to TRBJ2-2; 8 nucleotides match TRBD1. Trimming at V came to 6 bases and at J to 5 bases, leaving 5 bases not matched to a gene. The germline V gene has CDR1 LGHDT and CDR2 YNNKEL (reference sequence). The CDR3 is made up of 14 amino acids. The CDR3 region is CASRDRVQTGELFF. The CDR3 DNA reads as TGTGCCAGCAGGGACAGGGTTCAGACCGGGGAGCTGTTTTTT.